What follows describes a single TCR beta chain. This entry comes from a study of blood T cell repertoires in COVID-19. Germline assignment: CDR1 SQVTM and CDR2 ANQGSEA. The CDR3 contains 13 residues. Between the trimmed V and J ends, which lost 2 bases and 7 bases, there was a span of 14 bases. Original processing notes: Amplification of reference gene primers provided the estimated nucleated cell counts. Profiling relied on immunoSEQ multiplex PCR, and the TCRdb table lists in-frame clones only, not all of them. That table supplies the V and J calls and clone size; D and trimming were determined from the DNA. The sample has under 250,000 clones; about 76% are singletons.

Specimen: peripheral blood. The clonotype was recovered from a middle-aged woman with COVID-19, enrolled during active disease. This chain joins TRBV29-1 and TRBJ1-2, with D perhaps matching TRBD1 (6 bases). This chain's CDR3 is CSVEMQGRVGYTF. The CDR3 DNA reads TGCAGCGTTGAAATGCAGGGGCGGGTTGGCTACACCTTC.